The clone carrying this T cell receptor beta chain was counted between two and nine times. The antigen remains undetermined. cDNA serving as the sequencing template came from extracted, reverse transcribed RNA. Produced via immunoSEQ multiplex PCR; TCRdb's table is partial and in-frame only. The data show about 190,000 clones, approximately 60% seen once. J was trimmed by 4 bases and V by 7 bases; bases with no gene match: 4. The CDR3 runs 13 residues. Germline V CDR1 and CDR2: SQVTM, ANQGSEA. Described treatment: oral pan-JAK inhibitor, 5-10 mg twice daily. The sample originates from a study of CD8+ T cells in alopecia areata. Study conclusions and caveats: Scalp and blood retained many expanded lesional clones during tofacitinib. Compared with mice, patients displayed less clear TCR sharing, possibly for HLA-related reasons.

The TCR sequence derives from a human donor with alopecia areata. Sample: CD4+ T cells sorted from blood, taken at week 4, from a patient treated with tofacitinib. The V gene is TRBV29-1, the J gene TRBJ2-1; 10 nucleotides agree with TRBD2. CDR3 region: CSGVAGGYNEQFF. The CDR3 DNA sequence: TGCAGCGGAGTAGCGGGAGGTTACAATGAGCAGTTCTTC.